This T cell receptor (beta chain) comes out of a study of immune evolution from preneoplasia to lung adenocarcinoma. General observations from the study: Top clone frequencies peaked in normal lung, apparently declining through invasive adenocarcinoma. Normal lung had highest clonality; later lesions appeared denser, more diverse.

Note on this clone: Antigen specificity is unknown.

Measured with immunoSEQ multiplex PCR; TCRdb has only the in-frame clones, and not every one. Among approximately 3,700 clones, about four fifths were seen once, and the ten largest hold 14%. Patient tissue came from resections in Japan or China, 2014–2017. The V end lost 0 bases, the J end lost 10 bases, and 16 bases lay between the germline ends. The CDR3 is 15 amino acids. Germline CDR1 and CDR2: MNHEY and SVGAGI. The source material was FFPE adjacent normal lung tissue. The receptor was derived from a person aged 55-80 years with lung adenocarcinoma. The V and J genes are TRBV6-5 and TRBJ2-1, with D possibly being TRBD1 or TRBD2 (5 bases each). The CDR3 DNA is TGTGCCAGCAGTTACTCCGGGACCACTCAGAGGGAGCAGTTCTTC. Amino acids: CASSYSGTTQREQFF.